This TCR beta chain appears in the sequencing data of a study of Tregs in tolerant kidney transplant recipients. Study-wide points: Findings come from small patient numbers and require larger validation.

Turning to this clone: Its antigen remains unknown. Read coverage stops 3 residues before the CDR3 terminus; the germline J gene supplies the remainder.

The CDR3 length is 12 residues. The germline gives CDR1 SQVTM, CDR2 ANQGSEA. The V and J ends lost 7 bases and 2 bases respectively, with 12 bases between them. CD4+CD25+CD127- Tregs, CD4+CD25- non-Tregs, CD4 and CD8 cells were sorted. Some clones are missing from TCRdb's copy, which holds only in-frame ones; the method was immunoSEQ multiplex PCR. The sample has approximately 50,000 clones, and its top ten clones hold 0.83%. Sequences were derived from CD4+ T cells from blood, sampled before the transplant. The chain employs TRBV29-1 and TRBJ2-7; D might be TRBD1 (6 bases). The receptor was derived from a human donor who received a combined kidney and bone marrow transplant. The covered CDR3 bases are TGCAGCGCCTCACAGGGTCCCTACGAG. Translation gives CSASQGPYE. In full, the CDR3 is CSASQGPYEQYF.